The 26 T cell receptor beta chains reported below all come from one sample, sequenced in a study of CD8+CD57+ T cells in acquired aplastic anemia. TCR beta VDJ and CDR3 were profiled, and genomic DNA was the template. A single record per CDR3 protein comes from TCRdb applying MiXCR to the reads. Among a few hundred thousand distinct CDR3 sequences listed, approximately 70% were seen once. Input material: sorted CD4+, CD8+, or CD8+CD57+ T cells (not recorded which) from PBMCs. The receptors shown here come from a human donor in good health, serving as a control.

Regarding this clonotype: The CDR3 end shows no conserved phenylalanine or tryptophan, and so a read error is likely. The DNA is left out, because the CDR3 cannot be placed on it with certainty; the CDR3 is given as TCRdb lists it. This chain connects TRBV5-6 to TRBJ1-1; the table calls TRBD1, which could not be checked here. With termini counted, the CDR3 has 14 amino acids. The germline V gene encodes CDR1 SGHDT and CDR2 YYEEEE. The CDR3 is CASFGQGAEIEEET.

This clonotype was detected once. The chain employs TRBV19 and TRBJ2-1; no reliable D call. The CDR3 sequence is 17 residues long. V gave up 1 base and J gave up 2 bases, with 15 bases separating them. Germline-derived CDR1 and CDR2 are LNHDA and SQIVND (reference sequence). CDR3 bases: TGTGCCAGTAGTATAGCGTTGGGCAGGCCCCCCTACAATGAGCAGTTCTTC. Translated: CASSIALGRPPYNEQFF.

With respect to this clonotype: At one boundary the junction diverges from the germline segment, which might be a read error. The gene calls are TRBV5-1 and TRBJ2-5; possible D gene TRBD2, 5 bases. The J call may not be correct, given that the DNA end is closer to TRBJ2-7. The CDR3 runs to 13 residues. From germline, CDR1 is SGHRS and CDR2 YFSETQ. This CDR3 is CASSSGVSYEQYF. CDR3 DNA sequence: TGTGCCAGCAGCTCCGGGGTAAGCTACGAGCAGTACTTC.

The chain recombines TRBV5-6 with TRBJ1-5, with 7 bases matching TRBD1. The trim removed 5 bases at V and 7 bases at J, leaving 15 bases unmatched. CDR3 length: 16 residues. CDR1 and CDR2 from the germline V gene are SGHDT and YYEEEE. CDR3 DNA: TGTGCCAGCAGGTCAGATTACCTTCGAGGGGGCCAGCCCCAGCATTTT. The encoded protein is CASRSDYLRGGQPQHF.

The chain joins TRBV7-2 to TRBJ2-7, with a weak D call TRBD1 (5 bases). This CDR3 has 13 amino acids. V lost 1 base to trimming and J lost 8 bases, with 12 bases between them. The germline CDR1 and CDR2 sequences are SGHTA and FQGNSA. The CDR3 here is CASSLDRWNKQYF. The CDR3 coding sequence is TGTGCCAGCAGCTTAGACAGGTGGAACAAGCAGTACTTC. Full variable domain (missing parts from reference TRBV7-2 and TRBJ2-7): GAGVSQSPSNKVTEKGKDVELRCDPISGHTALYWYRQSLGQGLEFLIYFQGNSAPDKSGLPSDRFSAERTGGSVSTLTIQRTQQEDSAVYLCASSLDRWNKQYFGPGTRLTVT.

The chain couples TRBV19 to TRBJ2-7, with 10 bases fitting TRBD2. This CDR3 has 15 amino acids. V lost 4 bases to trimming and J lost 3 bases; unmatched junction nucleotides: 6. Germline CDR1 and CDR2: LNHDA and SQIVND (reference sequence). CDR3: CASSTGTSAIYEQYF. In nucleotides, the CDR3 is TGTGCCAGTAGTACTGGGACTAGCGCGATCTACGAGCAGTACTTC.

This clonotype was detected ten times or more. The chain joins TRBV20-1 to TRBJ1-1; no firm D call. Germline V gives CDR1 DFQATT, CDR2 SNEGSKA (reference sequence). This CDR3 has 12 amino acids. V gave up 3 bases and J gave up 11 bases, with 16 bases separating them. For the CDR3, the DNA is TGCAGTGCTAGTACAGCAGTGGGGTCGGCTTTCTTT. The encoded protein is CSASTAVGSAFF.

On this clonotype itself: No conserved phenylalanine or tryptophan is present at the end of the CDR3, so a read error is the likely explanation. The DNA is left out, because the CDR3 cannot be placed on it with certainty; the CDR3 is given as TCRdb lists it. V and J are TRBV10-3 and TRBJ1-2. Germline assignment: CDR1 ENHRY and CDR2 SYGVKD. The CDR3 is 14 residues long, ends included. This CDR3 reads CAISEADDNEDFFV.

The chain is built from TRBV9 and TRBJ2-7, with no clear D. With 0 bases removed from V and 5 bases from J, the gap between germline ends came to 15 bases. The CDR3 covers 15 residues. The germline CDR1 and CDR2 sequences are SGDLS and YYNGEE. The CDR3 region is CASSVALGGPNEQYF. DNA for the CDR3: TGTGCCAGCAGCGTAGCGCTAGGCGGACCCAACGAGCAGTACTTC.

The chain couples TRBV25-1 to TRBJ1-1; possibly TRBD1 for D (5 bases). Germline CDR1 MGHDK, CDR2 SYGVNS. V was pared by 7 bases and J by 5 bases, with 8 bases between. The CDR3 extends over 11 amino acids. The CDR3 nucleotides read TGTGCCAGCACCACAGGTACTGAAGCTTTCTTT. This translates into CASTTGTEAFF. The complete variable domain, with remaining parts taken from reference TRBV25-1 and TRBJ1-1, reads EADIYQTPRYLVIGTGKKITLECSQTMGHDKMYWYQQDPGMELHLIHYSYGVNSTEKGDLSSESTVSRIRTEHFPLTLESARPSHTSQYLCASTTGTEAFFGQGTRLTVV.

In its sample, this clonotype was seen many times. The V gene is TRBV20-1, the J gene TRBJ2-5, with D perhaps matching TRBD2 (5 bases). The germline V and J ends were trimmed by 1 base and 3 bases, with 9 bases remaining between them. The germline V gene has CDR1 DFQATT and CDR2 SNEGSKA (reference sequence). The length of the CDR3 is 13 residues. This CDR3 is CSARVRAEETQYF. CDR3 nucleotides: TGCAGTGCTAGAGTCCGAGCGGAAGAGACCCAGTACTTC.

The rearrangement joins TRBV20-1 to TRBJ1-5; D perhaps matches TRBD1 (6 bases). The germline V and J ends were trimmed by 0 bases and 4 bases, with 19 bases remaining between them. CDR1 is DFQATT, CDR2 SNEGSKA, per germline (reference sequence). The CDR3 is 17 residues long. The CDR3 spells CSAREPVGASSNQPQHF. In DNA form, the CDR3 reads TGCAGTGCTAGAGAACCGGTGGGGGCCTCCAGTAATCAGCCCCAGCATTTT.

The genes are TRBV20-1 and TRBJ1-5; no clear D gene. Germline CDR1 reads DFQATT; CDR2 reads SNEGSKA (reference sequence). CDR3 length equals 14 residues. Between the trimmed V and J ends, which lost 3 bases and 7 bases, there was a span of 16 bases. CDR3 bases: TGCAGTGCTAGCCCCGGGAACCGCATCCAGCCCCAGCATTTT. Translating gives CSASPGNRIQPQHF.

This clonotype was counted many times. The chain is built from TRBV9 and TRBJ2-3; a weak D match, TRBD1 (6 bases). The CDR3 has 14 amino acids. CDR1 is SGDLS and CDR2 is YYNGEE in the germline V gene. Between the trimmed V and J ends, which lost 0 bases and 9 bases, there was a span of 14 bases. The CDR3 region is CASSVGRGLGTQYF. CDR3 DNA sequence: TGTGCCAGCAGCGTAGGCAGGGGCTTGGGGACGCAGTATTTT.

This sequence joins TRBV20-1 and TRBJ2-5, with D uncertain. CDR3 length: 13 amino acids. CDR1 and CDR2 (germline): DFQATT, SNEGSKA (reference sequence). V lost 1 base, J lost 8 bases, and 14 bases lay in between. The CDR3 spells CSARGLPADTQYF. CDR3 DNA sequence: TGCAGTGCTAGAGGGCTCCCAGCAGATACCCAGTACTTC.

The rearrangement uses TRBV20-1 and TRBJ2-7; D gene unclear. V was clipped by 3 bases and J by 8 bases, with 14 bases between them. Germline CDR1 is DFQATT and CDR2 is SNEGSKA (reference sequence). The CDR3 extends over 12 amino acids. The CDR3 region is CSASTQDEQQYF. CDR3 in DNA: TGCAGTGCTAGCACCCAGGACGAGCAGCAGTACTTC.

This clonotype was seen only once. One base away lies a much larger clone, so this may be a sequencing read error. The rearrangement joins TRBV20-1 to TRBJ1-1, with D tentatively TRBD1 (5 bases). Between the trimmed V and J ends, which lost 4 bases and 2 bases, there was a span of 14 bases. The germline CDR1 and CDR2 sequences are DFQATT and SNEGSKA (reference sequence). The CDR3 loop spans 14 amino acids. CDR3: CSAKPRAANTEAFF. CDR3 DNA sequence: TGCAGTGCTAAGCCCAGGGCAGCCAACACTGAAGCTTTCTTT.

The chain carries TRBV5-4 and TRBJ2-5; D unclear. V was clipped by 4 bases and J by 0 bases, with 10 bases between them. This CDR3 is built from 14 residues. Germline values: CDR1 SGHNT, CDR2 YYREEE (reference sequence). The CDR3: CASSPRTHQETQYF. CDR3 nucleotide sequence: TGTGCCAGCAGCCCCAGGACGCACCAAGAGACCCAGTACTTC.

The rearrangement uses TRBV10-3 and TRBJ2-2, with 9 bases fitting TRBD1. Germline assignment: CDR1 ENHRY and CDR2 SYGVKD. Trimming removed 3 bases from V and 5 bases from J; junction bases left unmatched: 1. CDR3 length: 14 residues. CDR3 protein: CAISEGQGTGELFF. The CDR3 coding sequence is TGTGCCATCAGTGAAGGACAGGGGACCGGGGAGCTGTTTTTT.

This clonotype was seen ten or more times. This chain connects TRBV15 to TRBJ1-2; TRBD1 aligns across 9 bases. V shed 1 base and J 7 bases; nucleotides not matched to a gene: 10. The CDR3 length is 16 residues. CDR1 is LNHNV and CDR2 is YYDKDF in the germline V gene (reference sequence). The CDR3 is CATSRGGGQGIGGYTF. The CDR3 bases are TGTGCCACCAGCAGAGGCGGGGGACAGGGAATCGGTGGCTACACCTTC.

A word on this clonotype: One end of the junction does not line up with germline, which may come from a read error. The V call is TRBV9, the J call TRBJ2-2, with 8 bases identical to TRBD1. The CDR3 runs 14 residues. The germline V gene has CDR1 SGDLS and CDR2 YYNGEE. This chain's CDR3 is CASSQGAYTGELFF. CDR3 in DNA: TGCGCCAGCAGCCAGGGGGCCTACACCGGGGAGCTGTTTTTT.

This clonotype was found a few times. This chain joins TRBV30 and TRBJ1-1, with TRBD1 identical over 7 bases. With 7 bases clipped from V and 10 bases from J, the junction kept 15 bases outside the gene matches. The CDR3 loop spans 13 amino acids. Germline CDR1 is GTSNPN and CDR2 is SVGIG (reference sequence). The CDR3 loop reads CALTKADRVGAFF. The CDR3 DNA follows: TGTGCCTTAACCAAGGCCGACAGGGTGGGAGCTTTCTTT.

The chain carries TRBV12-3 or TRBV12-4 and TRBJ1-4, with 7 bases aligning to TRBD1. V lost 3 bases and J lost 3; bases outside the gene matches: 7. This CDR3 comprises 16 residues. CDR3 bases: TGTGCCAGCAGTTTTCGGGGAACAGGGGCTAATGAAAAACTGTTTTTT. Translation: CASSFRGTGANEKLFF.

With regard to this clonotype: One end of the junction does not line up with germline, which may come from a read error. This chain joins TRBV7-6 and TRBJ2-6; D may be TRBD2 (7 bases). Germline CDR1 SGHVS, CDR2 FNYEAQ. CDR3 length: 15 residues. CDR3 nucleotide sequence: TGTGCCAGCAGCAGAAGGGGGGGCGGGGCCAACGTCCAGACTTTC. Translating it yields CASSRRGGGANVQTF.

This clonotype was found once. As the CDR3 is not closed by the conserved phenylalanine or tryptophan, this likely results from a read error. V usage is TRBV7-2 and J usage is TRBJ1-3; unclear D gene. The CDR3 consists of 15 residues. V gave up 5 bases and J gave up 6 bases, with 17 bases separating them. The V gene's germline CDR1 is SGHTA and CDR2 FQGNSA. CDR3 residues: CASSMEVRGSNTIYL. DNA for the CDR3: TGTGCCAGCAGCATGGAGGTCAGAGGGTCAAACACCATATATCTT.

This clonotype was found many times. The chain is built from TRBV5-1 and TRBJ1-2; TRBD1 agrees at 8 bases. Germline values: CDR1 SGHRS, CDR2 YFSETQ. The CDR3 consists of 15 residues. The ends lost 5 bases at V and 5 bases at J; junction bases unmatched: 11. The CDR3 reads CASREQGALRYGYTF. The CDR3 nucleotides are TGCGCCAGCAGGGAGCAGGGGGCATTGCGGTATGGCTACACCTTC.